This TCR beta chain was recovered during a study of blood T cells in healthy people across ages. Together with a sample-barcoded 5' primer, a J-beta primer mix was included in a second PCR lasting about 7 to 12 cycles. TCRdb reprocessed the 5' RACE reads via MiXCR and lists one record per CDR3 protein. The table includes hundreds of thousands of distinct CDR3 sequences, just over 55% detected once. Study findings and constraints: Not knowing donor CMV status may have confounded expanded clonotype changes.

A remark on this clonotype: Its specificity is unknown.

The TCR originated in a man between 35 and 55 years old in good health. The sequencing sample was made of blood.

The CDR3: CAISESPDRSILSEKLFF. CDR3 sequence (DNA): TGTGCCATCAGTGAGTCCCCGGACAGATCGATTCTGAGTGAAAAACTGTTTTTT. This chain connects TRBV10-3 to TRBJ1-4, with D perhaps matching TRBD1 (6 bases). Trimming removed 0 bases at V and 7 bases at J, with 21 bases between. The CDR3 is made up of 18 amino acids. In germline, CDR1 is ENHRY, CDR2 SYGVKD.